These 30 T cell receptor beta chains were sequenced from one sample in a study of control samples from healthy donors and cancer patients. The repertoire was sequenced with immunoSEQ multiplex PCR; TCRdb's copy has only in-frame clones and lacks some. The data hold around 250,000 clones, with roughly four fifths observed a single time. Source material: PBMCs. The receptors originated from a woman aged 55-70 years with lung cancer.

The table lists this clone with a few counts. The chain recombines TRBV27 with TRBJ1-3; possible D gene TRBD1, 6 bases. V was trimmed by 3 bases and J by 3 bases, leaving 9 bases between them. Germline CDR1 MNHEY, CDR2 SMNVEV (reference sequence). The CDR3 covers 14 residues. Here the CDR3 DNA reads TGTGCCAGCAGTTTGACAGGCTTTGGAAACACCATATATTTT. As protein: CASSLTGFGNTIYF.

CDR3 protein: CASSSSRSSGELFF. CDR3 nucleotide sequence: TGCGCCAGCAGCTCCTCTAGATCTTCCGGGGAGCTGTTTTTT. V gene TRBV5-1 combines with J gene TRBJ2-2; no definite D call. The germline CDR1 and CDR2 sequences are SGHRS and YFSETQ. Trimming cost V 3 bases and J 6 bases, with 12 bases left between them. There are 14 residues in the CDR3.

J is TRBJ2-1 and V is TRBV7-3; D is uncertain. V was clipped by 5 bases and J by 15 bases, with 17 bases between them. This CDR3 region has 12 residues. The germline V gene has CDR1 SGHTA and CDR2 FQGTGA. In DNA, the CDR3 is TGTGCCAGCAGCGCGGATTCTCGTCGGTGGTTCTTC. It is translated as CASSADSRRWFF.

The V gene is TRBV3-1 (or the pseudogene TRBV3-2), the J gene TRBJ1-6; no clear D. From germline, CDR1 is LGHDT and CDR2 YNNKEL (reference sequence). The length of the CDR3 is 17 residues. V was shortened by 0 bases and J by 9 bases, with 18 bases between the two germline ends. The CDR3 sequence: CASSQDGARRFGSPLHF. For the CDR3, the DNA is TGTGCCAGCAGCCAAGATGGCGCCAGGCGGTTCGGTTCACCCCTCCACTTT.

The V call is TRBV2, the J call TRBJ2-3; TRBD2 matches at 7 bases. This CDR3 has 16 amino acids. V shed 5 bases, J shed 3 bases, and the junction held 11 bases outside the gene matches. Germline values: CDR1 SNHLY, CDR2 FYNNEI. The CDR3 region has the DNA TGTGCCAGCAGTTACGTTCTAGCGGAGGGAACAGATACGCAGTATTTT. Its protein product is CASSYVLAEGTDTQYF.

The genes are TRBV5-1 and TRBJ1-1, with 7 bases aligning to TRBD1. V gave up 4 bases and J gave up 7 bases; unmatched junction bases: 4. The germline V gene has CDR1 SGHRS and CDR2 YFSETQ. The CDR3 spans 12 residues. The CDR3 sequence: CASSQGQVEAFF. The CDR3 region has the DNA TGCGCCAGCAGCCAAGGACAGGTTGAAGCTTTCTTT.

The chain employs TRBV29-1 and TRBJ2-7; maybe TRBD1 (8 bases). Trimming pared 7 bases from V and 4 bases from J, leaving 20 bases between. CDR1 SQVTM and CDR2 ANQGSEA come from the germline V gene. This CDR3 comprises 14 residues. The CDR3 DNA reads TGCAGCGCTGGGACCGGACAGGGAGGGTACGAGCAGTACTTC. It specifies CSAGTGQGGYEQYF.

The chain carries TRBV7-9 and TRBJ2-3, with TRBD1 matching over 10 bases. The ends lost 6 bases at V and 1 base at J; junction bases unmatched: 4. The CDR3 length is 15 residues. Looked up from germline, CDR1 is SEHNR and CDR2 is FQNEAQ (reference sequence). In DNA, the CDR3 is TGTGCCAGCAGAACCGGGACAGGGGGCACAGATACGCAGTATTTT. Protein product: CASRTGTGGTDTQYF.

The chain employs TRBV28 and TRBJ2-2; 10 positions agree with TRBD2. CDR3 size: 16 residues. Trimming at V came to 5 bases and at J to 6 bases, leaving 9 bases not matched to a gene. In germline, CDR1 is MDHEN, CDR2 SYDVKM. In DNA, the CDR3 is TGTGCCAGCAGTCCCGCCGGGACTAGCGTCCCCGGGGAGCTGTTTTTT. This gives the protein CASSPAGTSVPGELFF.

This clone was picked up one time. The V gene is TRBV19, the J gene TRBJ1-3; D is ambiguous. The V and J ends lost 5 bases and 1 base respectively, with 15 bases between them. Germline V gives CDR1 LNHDA, CDR2 SQIVND (reference sequence). The CDR3 has 16 residues. The CDR3 sequence: CASSSSRRQSGNTIYF. The CDR3, as DNA: TGTGCCAGTAGTTCTTCGCGGAGGCAGTCTGGAAACACCATATATTTT. Based on the CDR3 plus reference TRBV19 and TRBJ1-3, the full variable domain is DGGITQSPKYLFRKEGQNVTLSCEQNLNHDAMYWYRQDPGQGLRLIYYSQIVNDFQKGDIAEGYSVSREKKESFPLTVTSAQKNPTAFYLCASSSSRRQSGNTIYFGEGSWLTVV.

The chain employs TRBV5-1 and TRBJ2-3; 10 bases line up with TRBD2. This CDR3 region has 16 residues. From germline, CDR1 is SGHRS and CDR2 YFSETQ. V lost 4 bases to trimming and J lost 0 bases; unmatched junction nucleotides: 5. The CDR3 loop reads CASSRPTSGSTDTQYF. In nucleotides, the CDR3 is TGCGCCAGCAGCCGCCCGACTAGCGGGAGCACAGATACGCAGTATTTT.

This clone was recorded once. The V and J genes are TRBV7-9 and TRBJ1-2, with D possibly matching TRBD1 (6 bases). This CDR3 contains 13 residues. V was shortened by 6 bases and J by 2 bases, with 10 bases between the two germline ends. CDR1 SEHNR and CDR2 FQNEAQ come from the germline V gene (reference sequence). CDR3 DNA: TGTGCCAGCAGTAACAGGGAGAACTATGGCTACACCTTC. Translated: CASSNRENYGYTF. Filled out from reference TRBV7-9 and TRBJ1-2, the complete variable domain reads DTGVSQNPRHKITKRGQNVTFRCDPISEHNRLYWYRQTLGQGPEFLTYFQNEAQLEKSRLLSDRFSAERPKGSFSTLEIQRTEQGDSAMYLCASSNRENYGYTFGSGTRLTVV.

Of note for this clone: In the same sample, other DNA sequences code for this CDR3. This chain connects TRBV7-9 to TRBJ2-7; 7 nucleotides agree with TRBD1. Germline loops: CDR1 SEHNR, CDR2 FQNEAQ (reference sequence). The junction had 2 bases not matched to a gene; V was cut back by 0 bases and J by 6 bases. This CDR3 region has 13 residues. CDR3: CASSLAGGGEQYF. DNA of the CDR3: TGTGCCAGCAGCTTAGCAGGGGGCGGCGAGCAGTACTTC.

The chain joins TRBV20-1 to TRBJ2-1; 9 bases match TRBD2. Germline CDR1 and CDR2: DFQATT and SNEGSKA (reference sequence). This CDR3 contains 15 residues. Losses at the gene ends were 3 bases for V and 4 bases for J; bases not matched to a gene: 7. CDR3 residues: CSASGASGTYNEQFF. In DNA form, the CDR3 reads TGCAGTGCTAGTGGTGCTAGCGGGACATACAATGAGCAGTTCTTC.

The V and J genes are TRBV19 and TRBJ1-4, with D unclear. There are 15 residues in the CDR3. Between the trimmed V and J ends, which lost 4 bases and 8 bases, there was a span of 17 bases. Germline CDR1 LNHDA, CDR2 SQIVND (reference sequence). The CDR3: CASSTSFDNDEKLFF. As DNA, the CDR3 is TGTGCCAGTAGTACCAGTTTCGATAATGACGAAAAACTGTTTTTT.

CDR3 amino acids: CASSSSGAPDTQYF. In DNA form, the CDR3 reads TGTGCCAGCAGTTCTAGCGGCGCCCCAGATACGCAGTATTTT. This rearrangement joins TRBV7-9 to TRBJ2-3; 7 nucleotides align to TRBD2. Unmatched junction bases numbered 7, after V lost 6 bases and J lost 4 bases. Germline V gene lookup returns CDR1 SEHNR and CDR2 FQNEAQ (reference sequence). The CDR3 extends over 14 amino acids.

The V gene is TRBV9, the J gene TRBJ2-3, with D unclear. In germline, CDR1 is SGDLS, CDR2 YYNGEE. The V and J ends lost 3 bases and 1 base respectively, with 9 bases between them. This CDR3 has 14 amino acids. The chain's CDR3 is CASSAVDGTDTQYF. The CDR3 DNA reads as TGTGCCAGCAGCGCCGTCGACGGCACAGATACGCAGTATTTT.

The gene calls are TRBV28 and TRBJ2-3; no firm D call. V was cut by 3 bases and J by 2 bases, with 12 bases left in between. The CDR3 totals 15 residues. Germline V gene sequence: CDR1 MDHEN, CDR2 SYDVKM. The CDR3 sequence: CASSFVYRNTDTQYF. CDR3 in DNA: TGTGCCAGCAGTTTTGTCTATAGGAACACAGATACGCAGTATTTT.

This chain joins TRBV19 and TRBJ1-1; D gene unclear. The CDR3 has 13 residues. Trimming cost V 5 bases and J 0 bases, with 7 bases left between them. Germline-derived CDR1 and CDR2 are LNHDA and SQIVND (reference sequence). CDR3 in amino acids: CASSGPLNTEAFF. The CDR3 coding sequence is TGTGCCAGTAGTGGACCCCTGAACACTGAAGCTTTCTTT.

The chain couples TRBV2 to TRBJ2-7; 7 bases are shared with TRBD1. The V and J ends lost 8 bases and 6 bases, in that order; junction bases with no gene match: 7. The germline V gene has CDR1 SNHLY and CDR2 FYNNEI. The CDR3 contains 12 residues. The chain's CDR3 is CASAQTGIEQYF. In nucleotides, the CDR3 is TGTGCCAGCGCACAGACAGGGATCGAGCAGTACTTC.

J is TRBJ1-4 and V is TRBV2; a weak D match, TRBD1 (5 bases). Germline lookup yields CDR1 SNHLY and CDR2 FYNNEI. The germline V and J ends were trimmed by 9 bases and 8 bases, with 13 bases remaining between them. The CDR3 loop spans 12 amino acids. CDR3 amino acids: CASGAWGEKLFF. For the CDR3, the DNA is TGTGCCAGTGGGGCGTGGGGGGAAAAACTGTTTTTT.

This chain joins TRBV2 and TRBJ1-1; 10 bases line up with TRBD1. The CDR3 runs 15 residues. In germline, CDR1 is SNHLY, CDR2 FYNNEI. The trim removed 3 bases at V and 6 bases at J, leaving 7 bases unmatched. The CDR3, as DNA: TGTGCCAGCAGTGATTTAGGGACAGGGGTGTCTGAAGCTTTCTTT. It codes for CASSDLGTGVSEAFF.

This clone has a handful of counts. This sequence joins TRBV3-1 (or the pseudogene TRBV3-2) and TRBJ1-2, with 12 bases fitting TRBD1. Trimming cost V 1 base and J 10 bases; bases outside gene matches: 10. Per germline, CDR1 LGHDT and CDR2 YNNKEL (reference sequence). This CDR3 is built from 16 residues. CDR3 amino acids: CASSQGAGTGGIVYTF. The CDR3 DNA reads TGTGCCAGCAGCCAAGGGGCTGGGACAGGGGGCATAGTCTACACCTTC.

V gene TRBV6-1 combines with J gene TRBJ1-1; TRBD1 might be the D (5 bases). Deletions cut 2 bases from V and 6 bases from J, with 10 bases between. Germline V gene lookup returns CDR1 MNHNS and CDR2 SASEGT. The CDR3 runs to 13 residues. CDR3 loop: CASSEWGDSEAFF. CDR3 sequence (DNA): TGTGCCAGCAGTGAATGGGGGGATTCTGAAGCTTTCTTT.

This clone was seen once. The rearrangement uses TRBV7-8 and TRBJ2-1; tentative D call: TRBD1 (6 bases). The V gene's germline CDR1 is SGHVS and CDR2 FQNEAQ. The CDR3 covers 14 residues. V was trimmed by 8 bases and J by 2 bases, leaving 13 bases between them. The CDR3 nucleotides read TGTGCCAGCTCCCGTACAGGGACCTACAATGAGCAGTTCTTC. This translates into CASSRTGTYNEQFF.

The V call is TRBV19, the J call TRBJ2-7; the D is unclear. The V gene's germline CDR1 is LNHDA and CDR2 SQIVND (reference sequence). Trimming cost V 4 bases and J 1 base, with 8 bases left between them. CDR3 length: 13 amino acids. CDR3 sequence reads: CASSTAGSYEQYF. CDR3 DNA sequence: TGTGCCAGTAGTACGGCAGGATCCTACGAGCAGTACTTC.

V is TRBV11-2 and J is TRBJ1-1; D possibly corresponds to TRBD1 (6 bases). V lost 2 bases and J 3 bases, leaving 10 bases between the germline ends. The CDR3 totals 14 residues. CDR1 and CDR2 from the germline V gene are SGHAT and FQNNGV. CDR3 residues: CASSLNQGYTEAFF. The CDR3 coding sequence is TGTGCCAGCAGCTTAAACCAGGGGTACACTGAAGCTTTCTTT.

The chain combines TRBV18 with TRBJ1-6; no reliable D call. CDR1 KGHSH and CDR2 LQKENI come from the germline V gene. V shed 6 bases and J shed 5 bases, with 20 bases lying between them. This CDR3 has 17 residues. In nucleotides, the CDR3 is TGTGCCAGCTCCAGGTCTAGCCCCGGAGGCAATAATTCACCCCTCCACTTT. Its protein product is CASSRSSPGGNNSPLHF.

The chain recombines TRBV9 with TRBJ1-6, with D uncertain. Looked up from germline, CDR1 is SGDLS and CDR2 is YYNGEE. This CDR3 comprises 17 residues. V was trimmed by 2 bases and J by 0 bases, leaving 12 bases between them. The CDR3 sequence: CASSVTESVSYNSPLHF. Written as DNA, the CDR3 is TGTGCCAGCAGCGTTACAGAGTCCGTCTCCTATAATTCACCCCTCCACTTT.

This chain uses TRBV9 with TRBJ2-7; D is possibly TRBD1 (6 bases). V was shortened by 4 bases and J by 6 bases, with 17 bases between the two germline ends. This CDR3 contains 14 residues. From germline, CDR1 is SGDLS and CDR2 YYNGEE. The CDR3 loop reads CASSLRQVDFEQYF. In nucleotides, the CDR3 is TGTGCCAGCAGCTTGCGACAGGTCGATTTCGAGCAGTACTTC. The full variable domain, its missing parts supplied by reference TRBV9 and TRBJ2-7, is DSGVTQTPKHLITATGQRVTLRCSPRSGDLSVYWYQQSLDQGLQFLIQYYNGEERAKGNILERFSAQQFPDLHSELNLSSLELGDSALYFCASSLRQVDFEQYFGPGTRLTVT.